The clone carrying this T cell receptor (beta chain) was counted many times. Its antigen is undetermined. The sample originates from a study of regulatory T cells in long-lasting Graves disease. Overall study: Antithyroid drugs had been given to newly diagnosed Graves' patients for under 3 months. Study-wide results and limits: Persistent disease preferred TRBV28, TRBJ1-2 and TRBJ2-5; new disease, TRBV20-1 and TRBJ2-1.

In building TCR beta libraries, iRepertoire HTBI primers were used together with Arm-PCR of CDR3 regions. One entry per CDR3 protein, called by TCRdb with MiXCR from the multiplex PCR reads. The sample shows hundreds of thousands of distinct CDR3 sequences, 15% to 20% of them seen only once. Germline lookup yields CDR1 DFQATT and CDR2 SNEGSKA (reference sequence). CDR3 size: 15 residues. J was trimmed by 9 bases and V by 6 bases; bases with no gene match: 12. Specified time point: newly diagnosed GD, antithyroid drugs for less than 3 months. Preparation of the TCR library used RNA extracted from PBMCs. The data also belong to a second study, concerning T cells in Graves' hyperthyroidism and ophthalmopathy. As that study records: Ophthalmopathy was model-predicted a median 6.5 months pre-onset.

Sequences were derived from peripheral blood mononuclear cells (PBMCs), sampled at new diagnosis, from a patient treated with antithyroid drugs. The origin of this receptor is a woman aged 25-40 years with Graves disease. This chain connects TRBV20-1 to TRBJ2-1, with 12 bases identical to TRBD2. The CDR3 spells CSATTLAGGPSEQFF. The DNA for the CDR3 is TGCAGTGCCACAACCCTAGCGGGAGGGCCTAGTGAGCAGTTCTTC.